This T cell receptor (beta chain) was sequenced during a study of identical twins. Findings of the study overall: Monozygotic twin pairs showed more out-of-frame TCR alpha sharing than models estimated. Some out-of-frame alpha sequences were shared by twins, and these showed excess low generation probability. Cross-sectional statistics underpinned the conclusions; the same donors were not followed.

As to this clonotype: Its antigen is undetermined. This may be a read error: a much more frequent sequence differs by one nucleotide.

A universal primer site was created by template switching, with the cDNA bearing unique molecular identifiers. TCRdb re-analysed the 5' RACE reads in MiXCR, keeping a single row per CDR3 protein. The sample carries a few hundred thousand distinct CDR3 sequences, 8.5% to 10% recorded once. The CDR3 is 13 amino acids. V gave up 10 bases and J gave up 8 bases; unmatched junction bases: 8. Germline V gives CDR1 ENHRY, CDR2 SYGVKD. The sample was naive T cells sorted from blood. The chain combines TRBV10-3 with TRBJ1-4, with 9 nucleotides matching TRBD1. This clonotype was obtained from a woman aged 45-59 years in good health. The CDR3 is CATSRDRVEKLFF. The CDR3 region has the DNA TGTGCCACGTCCCGGGACAGGGTGGAAAAACTGTTTTTT.